The present TCR beta chain was sequenced within a study of cytotoxic CD8 clonotypes in ibrutinib-treated CLL. Whole-study context: Partial responses numbered some 25 and complete responses 2; after a median approximately 70 months, 14 stayed remitted and 12 progressed.

Study-wide findings and caveats: Public clonotypes occurred uncommonly; on treatment, they contracted or remained stable.

A word on this clone: Antigen specificity is unknown.

V lost 6 bases to trimming and J lost 7 bases, with 20 bases between them. This CDR3 has 15 residues. Germline loops: CDR1 MNHNY, CDR2 SVGAGI (reference sequence). The method was immunoSEQ multiplex PCR; TCRdb's version includes in-frame clones alone and lacks a portion of them. The profile shows some 120,000 clones, 80% to 85% of them singletons. The chain is built from TRBV6-6 and TRBJ2-3; tentatively, D is TRBD2 (6 bases). The specimen comprised PBMCs, sampled after 24 months of ibrutinib treatment. This receptor was taken from a human donor with chronic lymphocytic leukemia. This CDR3 reads CASSPPPWGVNTQYF. The CDR3 region has the DNA TGTGCCAGCAGCCCTCCTCCCTGGGGGGTAAATACGCAGTATTTT.